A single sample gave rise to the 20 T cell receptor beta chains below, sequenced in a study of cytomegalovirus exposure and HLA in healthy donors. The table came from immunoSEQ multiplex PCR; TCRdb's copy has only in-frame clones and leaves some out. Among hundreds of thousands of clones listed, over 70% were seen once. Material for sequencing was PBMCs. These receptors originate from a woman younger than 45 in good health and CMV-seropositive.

The CDR3 sequence is CASSFGPVNNPDTQYF. CDR3 in DNA: TGCGCCAGCAGCTTTGGGCCAGTAAACAATCCAGATACGCAGTATTTT. The V gene is TRBV5-1, the J gene TRBJ2-3; D is unresolved. The CDR3 extends over 16 amino acids. Germline CDR1 reads SGHRS; CDR2 reads YFSETQ. The V end lost 2 bases, the J end lost 4 bases, and 17 bases lay between the germline ends.

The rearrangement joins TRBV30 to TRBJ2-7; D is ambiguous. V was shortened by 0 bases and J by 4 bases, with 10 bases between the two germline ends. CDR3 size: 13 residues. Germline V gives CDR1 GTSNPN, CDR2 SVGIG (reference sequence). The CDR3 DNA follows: TGTGCCTGGAGTGTCCTACCGAGTTACGAGCAGTACTTC. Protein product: CAWSVLPSYEQYF.

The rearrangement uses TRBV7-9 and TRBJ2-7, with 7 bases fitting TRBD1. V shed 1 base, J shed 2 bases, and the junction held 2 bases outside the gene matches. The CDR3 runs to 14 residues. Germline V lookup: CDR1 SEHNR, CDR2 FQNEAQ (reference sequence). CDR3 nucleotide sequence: TGTGCCAGCAGCTTAGTGGGACAGCCCTACGAGCAGTACTTC. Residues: CASSLVGQPYEQYF.

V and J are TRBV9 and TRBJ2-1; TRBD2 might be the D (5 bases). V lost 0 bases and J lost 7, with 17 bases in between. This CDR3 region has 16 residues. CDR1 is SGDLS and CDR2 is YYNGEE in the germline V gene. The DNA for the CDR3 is TGTGCCAGCAGCGTAGGGTTAGTGCCTAGAGGGAATGAGCAGTTCTTC. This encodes CASSVGLVPRGNEQFF.

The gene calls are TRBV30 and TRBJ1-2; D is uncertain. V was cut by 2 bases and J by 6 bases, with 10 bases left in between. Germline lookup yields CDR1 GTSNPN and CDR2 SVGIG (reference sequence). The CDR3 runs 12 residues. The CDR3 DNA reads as TGTGCCTGGAGTAGGGTTTTTGATGGCTACACCTTC. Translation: CAWSRVFDGYTF.

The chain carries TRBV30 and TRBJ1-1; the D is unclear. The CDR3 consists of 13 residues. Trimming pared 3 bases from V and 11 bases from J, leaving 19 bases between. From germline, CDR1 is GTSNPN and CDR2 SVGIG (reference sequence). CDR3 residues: CAWSARLPSRAFF. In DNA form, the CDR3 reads TGTGCCTGGAGCGCCCGACTTCCAAGTCGGGCTTTCTTT.

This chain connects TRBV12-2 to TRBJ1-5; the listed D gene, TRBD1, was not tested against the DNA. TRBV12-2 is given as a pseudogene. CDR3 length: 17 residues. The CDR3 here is CASRRHPTGGSNQPQHF. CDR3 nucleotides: TGTGCAAGTCGACGACATCCGACAGGCGGAAGCAATCAGCCCCAGCATTTT.

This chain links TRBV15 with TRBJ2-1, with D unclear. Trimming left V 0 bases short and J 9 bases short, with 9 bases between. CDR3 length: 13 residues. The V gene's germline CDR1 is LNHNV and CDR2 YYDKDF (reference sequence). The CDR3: CATSREWVGEQFF. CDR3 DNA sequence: TGTGCCACCAGCAGAGAATGGGTAGGTGAGCAGTTCTTC.

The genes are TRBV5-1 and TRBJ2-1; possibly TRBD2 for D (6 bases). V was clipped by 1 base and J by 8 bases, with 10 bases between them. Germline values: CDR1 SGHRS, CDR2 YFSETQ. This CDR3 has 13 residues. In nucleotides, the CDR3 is TGCGCCAGCAGCTTGTGGAGGGGCGATGAGCAGTTCTTC. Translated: CASSLWRGDEQFF.

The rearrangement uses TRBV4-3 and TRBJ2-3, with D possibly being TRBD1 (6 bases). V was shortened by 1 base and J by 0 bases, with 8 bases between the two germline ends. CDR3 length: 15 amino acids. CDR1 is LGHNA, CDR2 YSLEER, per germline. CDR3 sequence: CASSQVRGSTDTQYF. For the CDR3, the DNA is TGCGCCAGCAGCCAAGTCAGGGGAAGCACAGATACGCAGTATTTT.

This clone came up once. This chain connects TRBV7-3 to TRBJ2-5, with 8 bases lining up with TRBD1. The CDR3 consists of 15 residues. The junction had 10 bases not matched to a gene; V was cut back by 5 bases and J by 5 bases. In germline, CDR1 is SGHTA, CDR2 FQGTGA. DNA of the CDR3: TGTGCCAGCAGCCTCGGACAGGGCCTAGGGGAGACCCAGTACTTC. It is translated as CASSLGQGLGETQYF.

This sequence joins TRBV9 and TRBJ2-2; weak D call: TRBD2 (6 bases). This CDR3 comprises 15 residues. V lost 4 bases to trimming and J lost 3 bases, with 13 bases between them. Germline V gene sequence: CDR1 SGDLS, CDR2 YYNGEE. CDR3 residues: CASSFSGGDTGELFF. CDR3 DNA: TGTGCCAGCAGCTTTAGCGGAGGGGACACCGGGGAGCTGTTTTTT.

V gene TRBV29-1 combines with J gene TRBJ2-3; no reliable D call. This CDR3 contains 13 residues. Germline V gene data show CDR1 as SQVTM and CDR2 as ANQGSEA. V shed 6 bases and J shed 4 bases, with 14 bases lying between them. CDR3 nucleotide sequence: TGCAGCGTCGGCCGTGGGTTTGCAGATACGCAGTATTTT. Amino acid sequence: CSVGRGFADTQYF.

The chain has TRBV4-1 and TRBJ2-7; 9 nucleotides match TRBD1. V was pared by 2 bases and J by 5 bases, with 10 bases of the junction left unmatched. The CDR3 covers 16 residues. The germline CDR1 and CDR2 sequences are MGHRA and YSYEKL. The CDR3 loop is CASSQTPGQGFHEQYF. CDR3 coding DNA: TGCGCCAGCAGCCAAACGCCGGGACAGGGATTCCACGAGCAGTACTTC.

The DNA for the CDR3 is TGTGCCAGCAGCTACTTCGGGACTCCTTTATCGAACACCGGGGAGCTGTTTTTT. This codes for CASSYFGTPLSNTGELFF. The rearrangement joins TRBV11-2 to TRBJ2-2; possible D gene TRBD2, 6 bases. Germline V gene data show CDR1 as SGHAT and CDR2 as FQNNGV. The CDR3 sequence is 18 residues long. V was shortened by 4 bases and J by 0 bases, with 18 bases between the two germline ends.

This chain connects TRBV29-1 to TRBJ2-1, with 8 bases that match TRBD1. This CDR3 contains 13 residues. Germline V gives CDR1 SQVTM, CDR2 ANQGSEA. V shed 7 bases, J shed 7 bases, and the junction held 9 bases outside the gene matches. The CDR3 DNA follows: TGCAGCGGCGGACAGGGACCAGGGAATGAGCAGTTCTTC. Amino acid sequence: CSGGQGPGNEQFF.

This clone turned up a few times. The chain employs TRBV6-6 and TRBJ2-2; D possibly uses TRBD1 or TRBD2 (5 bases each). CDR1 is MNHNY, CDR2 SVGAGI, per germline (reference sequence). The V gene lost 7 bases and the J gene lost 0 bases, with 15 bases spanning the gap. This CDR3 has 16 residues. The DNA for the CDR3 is TGTGCCAGCACCAGAGGGGAGTTCGCGAACACCGGGGAGCTGTTTTTT. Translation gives CASTRGEFANTGELFF.

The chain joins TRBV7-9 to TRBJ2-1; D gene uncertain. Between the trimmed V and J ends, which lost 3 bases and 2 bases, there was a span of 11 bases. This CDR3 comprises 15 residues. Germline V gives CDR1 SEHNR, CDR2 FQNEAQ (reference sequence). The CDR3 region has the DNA TGTGCCAGCAGCTTGGTCCTCGGAGCCTACAATGAGCAGTTCTTC. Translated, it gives CASSLVLGAYNEQFF.

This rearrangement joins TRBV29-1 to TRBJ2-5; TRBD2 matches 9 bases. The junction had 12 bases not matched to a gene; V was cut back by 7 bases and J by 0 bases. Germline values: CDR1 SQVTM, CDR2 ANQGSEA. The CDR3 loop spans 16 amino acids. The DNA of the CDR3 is TGCAGCGCGTACCGGGGACTAGCTGCGTACCAAGAGACCCAGTACTTC. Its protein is CSAYRGLAAYQETQYF.

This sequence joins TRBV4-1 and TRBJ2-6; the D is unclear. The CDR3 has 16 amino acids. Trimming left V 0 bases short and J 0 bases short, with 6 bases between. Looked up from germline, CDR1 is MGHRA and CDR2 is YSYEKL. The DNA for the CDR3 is TGCGCCAGCAGCCAAGAGCCCCTCTCTGGGGCCAACGTCCTGACTTTC. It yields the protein CASSQEPLSGANVLTF.